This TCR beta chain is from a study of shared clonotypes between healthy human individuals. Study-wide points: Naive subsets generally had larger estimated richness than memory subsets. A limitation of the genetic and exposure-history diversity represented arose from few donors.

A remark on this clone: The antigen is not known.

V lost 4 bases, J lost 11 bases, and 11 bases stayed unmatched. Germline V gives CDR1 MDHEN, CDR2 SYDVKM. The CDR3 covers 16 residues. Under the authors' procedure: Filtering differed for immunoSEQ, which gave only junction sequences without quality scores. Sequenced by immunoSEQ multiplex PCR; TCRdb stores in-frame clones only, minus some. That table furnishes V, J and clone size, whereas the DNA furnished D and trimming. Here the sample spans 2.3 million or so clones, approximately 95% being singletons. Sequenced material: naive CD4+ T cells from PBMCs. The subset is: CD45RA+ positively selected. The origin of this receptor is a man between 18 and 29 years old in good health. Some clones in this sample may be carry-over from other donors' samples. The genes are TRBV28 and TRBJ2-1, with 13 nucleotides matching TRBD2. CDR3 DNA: TGTGCCAGCAGTTCTCCCGGGGGGACTAGCGGGACCAAGCAGTTCTTC. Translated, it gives CASSSPGGTSGTKQFF.